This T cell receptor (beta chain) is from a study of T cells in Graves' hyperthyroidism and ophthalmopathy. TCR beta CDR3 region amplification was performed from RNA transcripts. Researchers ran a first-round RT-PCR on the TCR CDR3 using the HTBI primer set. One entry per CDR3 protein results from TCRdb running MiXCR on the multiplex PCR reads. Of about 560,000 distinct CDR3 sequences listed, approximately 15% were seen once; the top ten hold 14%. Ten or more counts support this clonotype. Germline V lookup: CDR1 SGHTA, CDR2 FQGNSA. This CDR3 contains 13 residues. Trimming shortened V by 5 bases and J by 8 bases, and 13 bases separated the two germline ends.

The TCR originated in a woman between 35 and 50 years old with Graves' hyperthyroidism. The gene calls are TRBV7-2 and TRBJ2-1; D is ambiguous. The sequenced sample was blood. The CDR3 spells CASSPMYWDEQFF. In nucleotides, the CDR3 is TGTGCCAGCAGCCCGATGTACTGGGATGAGCAGTTCTTC.